The 25 T cell receptor beta chains below all came from one sample that was sequenced in a study of T cell responses to AZD1222 COVID-19 vaccine. Assay used: immunoSEQ multiplex PCR; TCRdb lists only in-frame clones, some missing. This sample has 150,000 to 160,000 clones, with 85% to 95% found just once. The sequencing here drew on peripheral blood, taken 28 days after the second AZD1222 dose. The receptors shown here come from an adult who received the AZD1222 COVID-19 vaccine.

The chain is built from TRBV9 and TRBJ2-5; TRBD1 agrees at 8 bases. V was pared by 4 bases and J by 5 bases, with 7 bases of the junction left unmatched. CDR1 and CDR2 (germline): SGDLS, YYNGEE. The CDR3 covers 14 residues. For the CDR3, the DNA is TGTGCCAGCAGCTACCGGACAGGGAAGGAGACCCAGTACTTC. Translating gives CASSYRTGKETQYF.

This chain connects TRBV7-8 to TRBJ2-1, with a possible D match to TRBD2 (5 bases). Germline V lookup: CDR1 SGHVS, CDR2 FQNEAQ. Trimming shortened V by 8 bases and J by 5 bases, and 16 bases separated the two germline ends. This CDR3 contains 14 residues. The CDR3 spells CASLTMGLNNEQFF. CDR3 in DNA: TGTGCCAGCTTGACTATGGGTCTGAACAATGAGCAGTTCTTC. Full variable domain (remainder filled in from reference TRBV7-8 and TRBJ2-1): GAGVSQSPRYKVAKRGQDVALRCDPISGHVSLFWYQQALGQGPEFLTYFQNEAQLDKSGLPSDRFFAERPEGSVSTLKIQRTQQEDSAVYLCASLTMGLNNEQFFGPGTRLTVL.

In DNA form, the CDR3 reads TGTGCCAGCATAGAATCCCCCAACAATGAGCAGTTCTTC. Protein sequence: CASIESPNNEQFF. The chain uses TRBV2 and TRBJ2-1; the D is unclear. The ends were cut back, 7 bases at V and 5 bases at J, with 12 bases in the middle. The CDR3 is made up of 13 amino acids. Germline V gives CDR1 SNHLY, CDR2 FYNNEI. Looking up the rest from reference TRBV2 and TRBJ2-1 gives the full variable domain: EPEVTQTPSHQVTQMGQEVILRCVPISNHLYFYWYRQILGQKVEFLVSFYNNEISEKSEIFDDQFSVERPDGSNFTLKIRSTKLEDSAMYFCASIESPNNEQFFGPGTRLTVL.

The chain couples TRBV6-5 to TRBJ1-2, with TRBD1 as a possible D gene (6 bases). Trimming pared 5 bases from V and 5 bases from J, leaving 18 bases between. Germline CDR1 and CDR2: MNHEY and SVGAGI. This CDR3 spans 15 amino acids. The CDR3 spells CASSPGGSPFYGYTF. CDR3 nucleotides: TGTGCCAGCAGTCCGGGGGGCAGCCCTTTTTATGGCTACACCTTC.

J is TRBJ1-1 and V is TRBV6-5; a possible D gene is TRBD1 (5 bases). The CDR3 is made up of 16 amino acids. The V gene lost 4 bases and the J gene lost 2 bases, with 17 bases spanning the gap. Germline V gene lookup returns CDR1 MNHEY and CDR2 SVGAGI. CDR3 sequence: CASSSGEAGLNTEAFF. The CDR3 DNA is TGTGCCAGCAGTTCGGGAGAGGCAGGGCTTAACACTGAAGCTTTCTTT.

This chain joins TRBV10-1 and TRBJ2-1; D might be TRBD1 (7 bases). Trimming removed 0 bases from V and 7 bases from J, with 16 bases in between. Germline V lookup: CDR1 WNHNN, CDR2 SYGVQD (reference sequence). The CDR3 has 16 amino acids. The CDR3 here is CASSESGGQGGNEQFF. DNA for the CDR3: TGCGCCAGCAGTGAGTCGGGTGGCCAGGGGGGAAATGAGCAGTTCTTC.

The V gene is TRBV19, the J gene TRBJ1-2; D ambiguous. CDR3 length: 14 amino acids. Trimming left V 1 base short and J 3 bases short, with 9 bases between. Germline CDR1 is LNHDA and CDR2 is SQIVND (reference sequence). CDR3 nucleotide sequence: TGTGCCAGTAGTATAGCTGGGCAGCACTATGGCTACACCTTC. Encoded protein: CASSIAGQHYGYTF. The whole variable domain, filled in from reference TRBV19 and TRBJ1-2, reads DGGITQSPKYLFRKEGQNVTLSCEQNLNHDAMYWYRQDPGQGLRLIYYSQIVNDFQKGDIAEGYSVSREKKESFPLTVTSAQKNPTAFYLCASSIAGQHYGYTFGSGTRLTVV.

The V call is TRBV3-1 (or the pseudogene TRBV3-2), the J call TRBJ2-1, with D possibly matching TRBD1 (7 bases). This CDR3 region has 16 residues. Germline CDR1 and CDR2: LGHDT and YNNKEL (reference sequence). V gave up 0 bases and J gave up 2 bases, with 11 bases separating them. The CDR3 region has the DNA TGTGCCAGCAGCCAAGACCCAGGGGGGACCTACAATGAGCAGTTCTTC. The encoded protein is CASSQDPGGTYNEQFF.

This chain connects TRBV19 to TRBJ1-3, with unresolved D. Trimming stripped 4 bases from V and 0 bases from J, with 7 bases between. This CDR3 has 14 amino acids. The V gene's germline CDR1 is LNHDA and CDR2 SQIVND (reference sequence). For the CDR3, the DNA is TGTGCCAGTAGTAAGGGCCACTCTGGAAACACCATATATTTT. Protein: CASSKGHSGNTIYF.

The J gene is TRBJ1-2, the V gene TRBV5-1, with 7 bases aligning to TRBD1. CDR3 length: 14 amino acids. The germline V gene has CDR1 SGHRS and CDR2 YFSETQ. The trim removed 1 base at V and 2 bases at J, leaving 2 bases unmatched. The DNA of the CDR3 is TGCGCCAGCAGCTTGACAGGGGAAAACTATGGCTACACCTTC. Translated: CASSLTGENYGYTF.

This clone has a single count. This chain links TRBV5-1 with TRBJ2-5; 12 nucleotides agree with TRBD2. V gave up 5 bases and J gave up 2 bases; unmatched junction bases: 10. Germline loops: CDR1 SGHRS, CDR2 YFSETQ. CDR3 length: 17 amino acids. This CDR3 is CASRPSPSGRGQETQYF. DNA of the CDR3: TGCGCCAGCAGACCAAGCCCTAGCGGGAGGGGGCAAGAGACCCAGTACTTC.

The V call is TRBV5-1, the J call TRBJ2-5, with TRBD1 identical over 9 bases. V was clipped by 5 bases and J by 2 bases; unmatched bases: 4. The CDR3 contains 14 residues. Per germline, CDR1 SGHRS and CDR2 YFSETQ. This CDR3 is CASSGTGPQETQYF. CDR3 in DNA: TGCGCCAGCAGTGGGACAGGGCCACAAGAGACCCAGTACTTC.

The chain combines TRBV6-6 with TRBJ1-3; tentatively, D is TRBD1 (6 bases). V lost 1 base, J lost 3 bases, and 13 bases lay in between. The CDR3 is 16 amino acids. CDR1 and CDR2 from the germline V gene are MNHNY and SVGAGI (reference sequence). CDR3 sequence: CASSYLTGGSGNTIYF. CDR3 coding DNA: TGTGCCAGCAGTTACTTGACAGGAGGGAGTGGAAACACCATATATTTT.

V is TRBV7-2 and J is TRBJ2-3; 7 nucleotides align to TRBD2. J was trimmed by 11 bases and V by 8 bases; bases with no gene match: 16. Germline CDR1 is SGHTA and CDR2 is FQGNSA. There are 14 residues in the CDR3. CDR3 in DNA: TGTGCCAGCGGGGCAGGGCAGAGCGGGATCAAGCAGTATTTT. Translated: CASGAGQSGIKQYF.

The CDR3 is CASSSEVGGRAEAFF. The CDR3 nucleotides are TGCGCCAGCAGCTCGGAGGTGGGGGGAAGAGCTGAAGCTTTCTTT. The chain employs TRBV5-1 and TRBJ1-1; tentative D call: TRBD1 (5 bases). CDR1 and CDR2 (germline): SGHRS, YFSETQ. With 3 bases removed from V and 6 bases from J, the gap between germline ends came to 18 bases. The CDR3 is made up of 15 amino acids.

The genes are TRBV10-3 and TRBJ2-3, with TRBD1 as a possible D gene (6 bases). Germline V gene lookup returns CDR1 ENHRY and CDR2 SYGVKD. V gave up 6 bases and J gave up 2 bases, with 9 bases separating them. The CDR3 covers 13 residues. The CDR3 DNA reads TGTGCCATCAGAGACAGGTTCACAGATACGCAGTATTTT. Its protein is CAIRDRFTDTQYF.

This chain joins TRBV12-2 and TRBJ1-2; the table names TRBD1, a call not compared with the DNA. TRBV12-2 is reported as a pseudogene. This CDR3 spans 16 amino acids. In DNA form, the CDR3 reads TGTGCAAGTCGCCCCACAGGGCTCGGGAAGAACTATGGCTACACCTTC. It codes for CASRPTGLGKNYGYTF.

The CDR3 DNA follows: TGTGCCAGCAGTTACGAGATAGGGAGAGGGGAGTACGAGCAGTACTTC. Protein product: CASSYEIGRGEYEQYF. The V call is TRBV6-2 or TRBV6-3, the J call TRBJ2-7, with D perhaps assigned TRBD1 or TRBD2 (5 bases each). The CDR3 covers 16 residues. CDR1 and CDR2 (germline): MNHEY, SVGEGT. Deletions cut 2 bases from V and 4 bases from J, with 18 bases between.

V and J are TRBV19 and TRBJ1-5, with 8 bases that match TRBD1. V lost 5 bases to trimming and J lost 6 bases; unmatched junction nucleotides: 6. CDR3 length equals 14 residues. Per germline, CDR1 LNHDA and CDR2 SQIVND (reference sequence). The CDR3 is CASSPTGGPQPQHF. The CDR3 DNA reads TGTGCCAGTAGTCCAACAGGGGGGCCTCAGCCCCAGCATTTT.

The chain carries TRBV5-8 and TRBJ1-5, with D hard to call. V lost 2 bases and J 4 bases, leaving 13 bases between the germline ends. The CDR3 spans 15 residues. Germline CDR1 SGHTS, CDR2 YDEGEE. DNA for the CDR3: TGTGCCAGCAGCTTTGGAGGGATTGGGAATCAGCCCCAGCATTTT. Translating it yields CASSFGGIGNQPQHF.

V is TRBV11-2 and J is TRBJ2-1; D uncertain. The CDR3 is 15 residues long. Germline values: CDR1 SGHAT, CDR2 FQNNGV. Deletions cut 0 bases from V and 0 bases from J, with 6 bases between. The CDR3 reads CASSLEVSSYNEQFF. The DNA for the CDR3 is TGTGCCAGCAGCTTAGAAGTTAGCTCCTACAATGAGCAGTTCTTC.

This rearrangement joins TRBV3-1 (or the pseudogene TRBV3-2) to TRBJ1-4, with D possibly TRBD1 on 6 matching bases. Germline V gene lookup returns CDR1 LGHDT and CDR2 YNNKEL (reference sequence). This CDR3 has 13 amino acids. V lost 4 bases and J lost 10, with 13 bases in between. The CDR3 sequence is CASSRTGGGKLFF. The CDR3 nucleotides are TGTGCCAGCAGCCGCACGGGAGGGGGAAAACTGTTTTTT.

V usage is TRBV10-1 and J usage is TRBJ1-6; D unresolved. Germline V gives CDR1 WNHNN, CDR2 SYGVQD (reference sequence). This CDR3 is 13 amino acids long. Trimming removed 5 bases at V and 8 bases at J, with 10 bases between. The CDR3 nucleotides are TGCGCCAGCAGTTCAGAGTTGTATTCACCCCTCCACTTT. Amino acids: CASSSELYSPLHF.

The J gene is TRBJ1-5, the V gene TRBV23-1; D is ambiguous. Being an ORF, TRBV23-1 has a function that is uncertain. V shed 4 bases and J shed 4 bases, with 5 bases lying between them. CDR3 length equals 12 residues. CDR3 sequence: CASSPLNQPQHF. CDR3 coding DNA: TGCGCCAGCAGTCCCCTGAATCAGCCCCAGCATTTT.

This chain joins TRBV6-1 and TRBJ2-6, with TRBD1 identical over 10 bases. The CDR3 extends over 15 amino acids. Trimming removed 6 bases from V and 3 bases from J; junction bases left unmatched: 2. Germline V gene sequence: CDR1 MNHNS, CDR2 SASEGT. The CDR3 DNA reads TGTGCCAGCAGGACAGGGGGCAGTGGGGCCAACGTCCTGACTTTC. Protein sequence: CASRTGGSGANVLTF.